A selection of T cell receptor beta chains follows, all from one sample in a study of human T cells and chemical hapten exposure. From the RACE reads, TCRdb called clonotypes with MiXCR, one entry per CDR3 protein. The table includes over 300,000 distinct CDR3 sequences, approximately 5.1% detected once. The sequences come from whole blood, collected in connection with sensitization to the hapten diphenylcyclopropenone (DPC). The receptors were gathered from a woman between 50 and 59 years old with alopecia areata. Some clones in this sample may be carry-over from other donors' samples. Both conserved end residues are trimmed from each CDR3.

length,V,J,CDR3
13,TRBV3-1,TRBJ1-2,ASSQDRLGPLGYT
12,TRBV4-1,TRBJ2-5,ASSRLPGAETQY
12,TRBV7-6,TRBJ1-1,ASSYGQGDPEAF
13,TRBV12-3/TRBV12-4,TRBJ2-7,ASSPLAGGDYEQY
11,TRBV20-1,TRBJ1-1,SAYTGDGTEAF
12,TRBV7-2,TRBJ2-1,ASAVVSSYNEQF
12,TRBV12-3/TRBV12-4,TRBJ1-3,ASSLGAAGNTIY
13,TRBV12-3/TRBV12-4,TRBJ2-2,ASSLGGTGTGELF
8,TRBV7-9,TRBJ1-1,AGGGTEAF
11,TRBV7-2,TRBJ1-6,ASSFTGASPLH
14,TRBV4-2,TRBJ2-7,ASSQDRRQGAHEQY
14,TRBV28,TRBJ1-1,ASSSVDGGVRTEAF
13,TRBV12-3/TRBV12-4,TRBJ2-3,ASSFPGESTDTQY
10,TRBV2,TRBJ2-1,ASIRGGDEQF
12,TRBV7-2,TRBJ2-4,ASSPGTPGDIQY
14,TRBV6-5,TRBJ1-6,ASSILGDRGNSPLH
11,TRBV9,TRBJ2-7,ASSVGDNYEQY
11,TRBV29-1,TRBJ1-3,SVWGASGNTIY
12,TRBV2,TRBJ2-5,ASSPGLDQETQY
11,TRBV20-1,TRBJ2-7,SARGSHPYEQY
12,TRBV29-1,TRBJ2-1,SVSRGQEFGEQF
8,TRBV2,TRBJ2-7,AFPGRKQY
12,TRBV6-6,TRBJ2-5,ASSYQTGEETQY
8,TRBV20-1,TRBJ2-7,SANNRGEY
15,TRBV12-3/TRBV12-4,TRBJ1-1,ASSYQPGQGMNTEAF
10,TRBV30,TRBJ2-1,AWSGTDNEQF
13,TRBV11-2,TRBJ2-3,ASSLDPSGTDTQY
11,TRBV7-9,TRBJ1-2,AGLGSTNYGYT
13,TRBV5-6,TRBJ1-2,ASSLGQGAYYGYT
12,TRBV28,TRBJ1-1,ASSLLGARTEAF
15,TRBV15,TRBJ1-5,ATSRDLGRAHNQPQH
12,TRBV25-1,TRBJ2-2,ATPKGSNTGELF